A single sample gave rise to the 4 T cell receptor beta chains below, sequenced in a study of T cells in Graves' hyperthyroidism and ophthalmopathy. Researchers took RNA transcripts and amplified the TCR beta CDR3 regions from them. The HTBI primer set was used in a first-round RT-PCR of the TCR CDR3. TCRdb fed the multiplex PCR reads into MiXCR, producing one record per CDR3 protein. This sample yields around 350,000 distinct CDR3 sequences, of which about 19% are seen a single time; 3.7% belongs to the top ten. Sequenced input: blood. The receptor set was obtained from a woman under 30 with Graves' hyperthyroidism.

In its sample, this clonotype was seen many times. The chain uses TRBV19 and TRBJ1-5; D possibly corresponds to TRBD1 (5 bases). Germline V gene sequence: CDR1 LNHDA, CDR2 SQIVND (reference sequence). V dropped 5 bases and J dropped 0 bases, with 14 bases sitting between them. The CDR3 sequence is 16 residues long. This CDR3 is CASSFPWGISNQPQHF. The CDR3 DNA reads TGTGCCAGTAGTTTTCCGTGGGGGATTAGCAATCAGCCCCAGCATTTT.

Ten or more counts support this clonotype. The chain joins TRBV12-3 or TRBV12-4 to TRBJ2-2; perhaps TRBD2 as D (5 bases). V was pared by 9 bases and J by 2 bases, with 10 bases between. The CDR3 has 13 residues. The CDR3 DNA reads TGTGCCAGTGAGGGCCTTAACACCGGGGAGCTGTTTTTT. The encoded protein is CASEGLNTGELFF.

In this sample, this clonotype turned up many times. The chain links TRBV6-5 to TRBJ1-2; 12 bases match TRBD1. Germline CDR1 is MNHEY and CDR2 is SVGAGI. The CDR3 extends over 16 amino acids. Germline trimming cut 4 bases from V and 8 bases from J; bases unmatched to any gene: 11. The CDR3: CASSSPNTGTGGGYTF. The CDR3, as DNA: TGTGCCAGCAGTTCCCCTAATACCGGGACAGGGGGCGGCTACACCTTC.

This clonotype was found many times. The V gene is TRBV25-1, the J gene TRBJ2-2; either TRBD1 or TRBD2 may fit D (5 bases each). Germline V gene data show CDR1 as MGHDK and CDR2 as SYGVNS. V lost 1 base, J lost 4 bases, and 16 bases lay in between. The CDR3 totals 17 residues. The CDR3 DNA sequence: TGTGCCAGCAGTGAATGGGGGAAGGATGGTGGCACCGGGGAGCTGTTTTTT. Translating gives CASSEWGKDGGTGELFF.